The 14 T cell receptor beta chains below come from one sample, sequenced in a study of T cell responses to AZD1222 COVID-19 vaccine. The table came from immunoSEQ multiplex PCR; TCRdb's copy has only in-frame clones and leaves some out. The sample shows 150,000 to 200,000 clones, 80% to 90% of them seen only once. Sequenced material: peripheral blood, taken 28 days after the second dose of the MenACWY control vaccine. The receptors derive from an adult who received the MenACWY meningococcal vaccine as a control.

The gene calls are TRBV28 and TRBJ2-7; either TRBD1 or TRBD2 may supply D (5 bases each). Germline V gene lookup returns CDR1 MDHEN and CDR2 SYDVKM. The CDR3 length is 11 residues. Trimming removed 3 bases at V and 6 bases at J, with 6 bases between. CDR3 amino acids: CASSFGGEQYF. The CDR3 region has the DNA TGTGCCAGCAGTTTTGGGGGCGAGCAGTACTTC.

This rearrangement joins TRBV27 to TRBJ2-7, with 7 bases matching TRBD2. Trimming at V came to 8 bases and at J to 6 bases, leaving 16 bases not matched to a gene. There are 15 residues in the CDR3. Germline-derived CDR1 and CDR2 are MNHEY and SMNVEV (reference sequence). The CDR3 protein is CASLGSWGRATEQYF. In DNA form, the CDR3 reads TGTGCCAGCTTGGGGTCGTGGGGGAGGGCCACCGAGCAGTACTTC.

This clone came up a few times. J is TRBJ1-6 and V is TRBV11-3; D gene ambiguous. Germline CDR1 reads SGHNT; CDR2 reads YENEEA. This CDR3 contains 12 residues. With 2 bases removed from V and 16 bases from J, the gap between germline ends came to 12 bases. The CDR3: CASSLSSGKLHF. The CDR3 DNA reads TGTGCCAGCAGCTTAAGTTCTGGGAAACTCCACTTT.

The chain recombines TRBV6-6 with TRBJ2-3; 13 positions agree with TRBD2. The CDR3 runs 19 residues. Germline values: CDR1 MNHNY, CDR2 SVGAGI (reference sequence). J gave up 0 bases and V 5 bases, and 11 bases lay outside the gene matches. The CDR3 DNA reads TGTGCCAGCAGTCACCTGGGACTAGCGGGAAGCCCTAGCACAGATACGCAGTATTTT. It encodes CASSHLGLAGSPSTDTQYF.

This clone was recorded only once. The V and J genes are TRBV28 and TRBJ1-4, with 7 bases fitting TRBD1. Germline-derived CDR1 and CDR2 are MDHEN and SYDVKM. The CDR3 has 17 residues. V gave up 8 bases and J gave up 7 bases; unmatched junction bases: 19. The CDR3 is CASGRDRHTSRSEKLFF. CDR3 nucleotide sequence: TGTGCCAGCGGCCGGGACAGACACACCTCCCGTTCTGAAAAACTGTTTTTT.

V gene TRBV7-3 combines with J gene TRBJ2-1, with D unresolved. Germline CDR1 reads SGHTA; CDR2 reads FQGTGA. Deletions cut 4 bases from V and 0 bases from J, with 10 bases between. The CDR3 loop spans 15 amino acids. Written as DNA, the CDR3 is TGTGCCAGCAGCTCAGGACCAGGCTCCTACAATGAGCAGTTCTTC. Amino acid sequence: CASSSGPGSYNEQFF. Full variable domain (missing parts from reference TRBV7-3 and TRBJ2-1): GAGVSQTPSNKVTEKGKYVELRCDPISGHTALYWYRQSLGQGPEFLIYFQGTGAADDSGLPNDRFFAVRPEGSVSTLKIQRTERGDSAVYLCASSSGPGSYNEQFFGPGTRLTVL.

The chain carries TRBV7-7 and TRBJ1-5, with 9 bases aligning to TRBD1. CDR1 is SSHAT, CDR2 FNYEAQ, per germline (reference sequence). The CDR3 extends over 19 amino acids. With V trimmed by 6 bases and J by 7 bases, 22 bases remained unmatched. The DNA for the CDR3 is TGTGCCAGCAGTCACCCGGGACAGGGACAAAGGGAGCAGAGACAGCCCCAGCATTTT. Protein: CASSHPGQGQREQRQPQHF. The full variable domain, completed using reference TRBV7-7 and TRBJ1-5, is GAGVSQSPRYKVTKRGQDVTLRCDPISSHATLYWYQQALGQGPEFLTYFNYEAQPDKSGLPSDRFSAERPEGSISTLTIQRTEQRDSAMYRCASSHPGQGQREQRQPQHFGDGTRLSIL.

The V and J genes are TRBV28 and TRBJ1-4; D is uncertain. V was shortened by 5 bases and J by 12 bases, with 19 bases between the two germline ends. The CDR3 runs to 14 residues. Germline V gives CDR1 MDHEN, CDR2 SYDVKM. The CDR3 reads CASSQSPQREQLFF. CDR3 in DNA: TGTGCCAGCAGTCAAAGCCCCCAGAGGGAGCAACTGTTTTTT.

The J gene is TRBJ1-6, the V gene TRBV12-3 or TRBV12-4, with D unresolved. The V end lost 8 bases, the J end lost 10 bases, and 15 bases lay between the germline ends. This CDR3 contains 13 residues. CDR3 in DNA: TGTGCCAGCCGAACCGCGAGTAGGTCACCCCTCCACTTT. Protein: CASRTASRSPLHF.

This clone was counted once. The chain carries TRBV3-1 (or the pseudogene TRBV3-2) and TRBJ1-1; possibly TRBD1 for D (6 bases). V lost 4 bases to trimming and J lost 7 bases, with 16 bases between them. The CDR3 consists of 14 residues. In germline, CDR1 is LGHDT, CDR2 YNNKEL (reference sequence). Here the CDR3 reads CASSPTDSALEAFF. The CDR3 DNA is TGTGCCAGCAGCCCGACGGACAGCGCGCTTGAAGCTTTCTTT.

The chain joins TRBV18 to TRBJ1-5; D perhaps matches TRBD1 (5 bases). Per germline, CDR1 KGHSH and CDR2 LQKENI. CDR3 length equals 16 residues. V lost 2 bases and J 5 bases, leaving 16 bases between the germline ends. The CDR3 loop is CASSPGLQGNDQPQHF. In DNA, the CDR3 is TGTGCCAGCTCACCAGGACTTCAGGGAAATGATCAGCCCCAGCATTTT.

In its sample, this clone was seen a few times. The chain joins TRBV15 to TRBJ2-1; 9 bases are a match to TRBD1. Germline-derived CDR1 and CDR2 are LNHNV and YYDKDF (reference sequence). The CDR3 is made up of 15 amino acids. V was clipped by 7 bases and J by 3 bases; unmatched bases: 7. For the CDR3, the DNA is TGTGCCACCATGGCCCCGGGACAGGGCTACAATGAGCAGTTCTTC. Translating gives CATMAPGQGYNEQFF.

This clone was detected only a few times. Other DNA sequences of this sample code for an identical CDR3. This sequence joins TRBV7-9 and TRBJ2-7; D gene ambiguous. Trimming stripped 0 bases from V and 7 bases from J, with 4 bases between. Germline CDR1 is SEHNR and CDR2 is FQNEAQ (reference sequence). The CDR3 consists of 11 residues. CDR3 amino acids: CASSLAGEQYF. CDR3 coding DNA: TGTGCCAGCAGCTTAGCGGGAGAGCAGTACTTC. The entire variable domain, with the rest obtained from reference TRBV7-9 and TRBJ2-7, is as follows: DTGVSQNPRHKITKRGQNVTFRCDPISEHNRLYWYRQTLGQGPEFLTYFQNEAQLEKSRLLSDRFSAERPKGSFSTLEIQRTEQGDSAMYLCASSLAGEQYFGPGTRLTVT.

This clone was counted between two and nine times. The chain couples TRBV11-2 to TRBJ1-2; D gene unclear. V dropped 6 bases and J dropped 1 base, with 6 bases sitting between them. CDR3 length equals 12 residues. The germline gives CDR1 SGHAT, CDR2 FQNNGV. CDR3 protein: CASRESNYGYTF. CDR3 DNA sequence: TGTGCCAGCAGGGAAAGTAACTATGGCTACACCTTC.